These 9 T cell receptor beta chains came from one sample sequenced in a study of T cell changes during pregnancy in multiple sclerosis. Method: immunoSEQ multiplex PCR; TCRdb's copy keeps in-frame clones and lacks some. This sample yields some 42,000 clones, of which about 85% are seen a single time; over 0.85% belongs to the top ten. The sample in question was CD4+ T cells from peripheral blood mononuclear cells, obtained after pregnancy. These TCRs come from a female donor with multiple sclerosis, enrolled in a pregnancy study.

The table lists this clone with a few counts. The chain combines TRBV19 with TRBJ1-2; D is perhaps TRBD1 (5 bases). This CDR3 region has 13 residues. V was shortened by 3 bases and J by 8 bases, with 13 bases between the two germline ends. Germline V gene sequence: CDR1 LNHDA, CDR2 SQIVND (reference sequence). The CDR3 DNA reads TGTGCCAGTAGTATGAACCCAGGGCTGGGCTACACCTTC. Translating gives CASSMNPGLGYTF.

The chain carries TRBV7-2 and TRBJ1-1, with no clear D. Germline-derived CDR1 and CDR2 are SGHTA and FQGNSA. This CDR3 has 15 amino acids. Between the trimmed V and J ends, which lost 1 base and 0 bases, there was a span of 9 bases. In DNA, the CDR3 is TGTGCCAGCAGCTTAGGGATAGGAGTGAACACTGAAGCTTTCTTT. Protein sequence: CASSLGIGVNTEAFF.

The rearrangement uses TRBV4-1 and TRBJ2-4; 8 bases agree with TRBD2. The CDR3 extends over 15 amino acids. Germline trimming cut 3 bases from V and 2 bases from J; bases unmatched to any gene: 3. Looked up from germline, CDR1 is MGHRA and CDR2 is YSYEKL. The CDR3, as DNA: TGCGCCAGCAGCCAGGGGACTAGGACCAAAAACATTCAGTACTTC. Protein: CASSQGTRTKNIQYF.

This clone was observed a few times. This chain joins TRBV10-3 and TRBJ2-7; 8 nucleotides match TRBD2. This CDR3 region has 12 residues. V trimming: 7 bases; J trimming: 5 bases; junction bases outside the gene matches: 4. Germline CDR1 reads ENHRY; CDR2 reads SYGVKD. In DNA form, the CDR3 reads TGTGCCATCATGGCGGGGGGTAACGAGCAGTACTTC. Translation: CAIMAGGNEQYF.

The chain is built from TRBV6-1 and TRBJ1-2, with 9 bases lining up with TRBD1. V lost 8 bases and J lost 3; bases outside the gene matches: 7. The length of the CDR3 is 14 residues. CDR1 is MNHNS and CDR2 is SASEGT in the germline V gene. CDR3 residues: CASGGQGSDYGYTF. Here the CDR3 DNA reads TGTGCCAGCGGAGGACAGGGGTCAGACTATGGCTACACCTTC.

This clone rates as medium-sized. V and J are TRBV2 and TRBJ1-6; weak D call: TRBD1 (6 bases). The V gene lost 4 bases and the J gene lost 7 bases, with 11 bases spanning the gap. In germline, CDR1 is SNHLY, CDR2 FYNNEI. This CDR3 is 14 amino acids long. CDR3 DNA sequence: TGTGCCAGCAGTGCCAGGGGTACAAATTCACCCCTCCACTTT. Translating gives CASSARGTNSPLHF.

The chain employs TRBV2 and TRBJ2-5; TRBD2 might be the D (6 bases). The ends were cut back, 6 bases at V and 5 bases at J, with 19 bases in the middle. The CDR3 is made up of 15 amino acids. Germline CDR1 reads SNHLY; CDR2 reads FYNNEI. CDR3 coding DNA: TGTGCCAGCAGGAAGGAGGGCATCGGCGCGGAGACCCAGTACTTC. As protein: CASRKEGIGAETQYF.

V usage is TRBV7-2 and J usage is TRBJ2-7, with 10 bases fitting TRBD2. The CDR3 runs to 15 residues. Germline V CDR1 and CDR2: SGHTA, FQGNSA. J lost 3 bases, V lost 3 bases, and 5 bases had no gene match. CDR3 loop: CASSFSGGRDYEQYF. In DNA, the CDR3 is TGTGCCAGCAGCTTTAGCGGGGGGCGGGACTACGAGCAGTACTTC.

The genes are TRBV7-8 and TRBJ2-7, with 11 bases matching TRBD2. The germline V gene encodes CDR1 SGHVS and CDR2 FQNEAQ. The CDR3 sequence is 17 residues long. The V gene end was trimmed by 2 bases and the J gene end by 0 bases; junction bases not matched to a gene: 6. Here the CDR3 reads CASSLFLAGGPSYEQYF. As DNA, the CDR3 is TGTGCCAGCAGCTTATTCCTAGCGGGGGGTCCCTCCTACGAGCAGTACTTC.